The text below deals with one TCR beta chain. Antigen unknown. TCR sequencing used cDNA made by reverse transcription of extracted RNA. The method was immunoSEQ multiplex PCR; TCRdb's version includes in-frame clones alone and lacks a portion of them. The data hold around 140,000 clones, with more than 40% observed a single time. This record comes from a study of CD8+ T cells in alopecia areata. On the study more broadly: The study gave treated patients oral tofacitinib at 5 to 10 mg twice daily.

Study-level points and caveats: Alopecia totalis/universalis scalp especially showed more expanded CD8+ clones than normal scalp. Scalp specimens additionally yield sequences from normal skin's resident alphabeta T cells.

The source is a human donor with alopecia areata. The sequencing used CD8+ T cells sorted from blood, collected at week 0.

CDR3 in DNA: TGTGCCAGCGGAGACCCGGAGGGTGCGGGGACCCAGTACTTC. Its translation is CASGDPEGAGTQYF. The genes are TRBV6-1 and TRBJ2-5, with TRBD2 as a possible D gene (6 bases). Trimming stripped 8 bases from V and 7 bases from J, with 20 bases between. Germline CDR1 is MNHNS and CDR2 is SASEGT. The CDR3 loop spans 14 amino acids.